This TCR beta chain was observed in a study of human T cells and chemical hapten exposure listed by TCRdb under 2021. Regarding the study in general: For sensitization, 2% DPC in acetone was applied to a 2 cm by 2 cm area of upper inner arm skin. This study followed changes in the peripheral blood TCR repertoire in vivo during primary and secondary sensitization of alopecia patients to the hapten diphenylcyclopropenone (DPC). Patch testing was performed on the upper back with Finn chambers containing 0.01% DPC, and the patch tests were scored after 6 days according to International Contact Dermatitis Research Group standards. Most of the patients in the cohort were female, and the cohort covered alopecia areata with under or over 50% scalp involvement, alopecia totalis and alopecia universalis. Blood was sampled from patients pre-sensitization (week 0) and at 2, 6 and about 24 weeks after DPC sensitization. Twenty-nine alopecia patients gave blood for TCR sequencing at one to four time points (pre-sensitization, 2, 6 and 24 weeks). Libraries were pooled for sequencing, and variation in per-sample TCR yields was attributed mainly to small differences in library volumes within the pool. Throughout the approximately 25-week study period, patients were also given weekly therapeutic DPC doses on the scalp.

In light of the paper, this sample's time point label describes: patch test 1, 2 weeks after DPC sensitization. The sample's treatment or condition label is to be understood as: therapeutic diphenylcyclopropenone sensitization with weekly scalp DPC. At every patch-test visit, the blood draw took place before the patch test was put on. Patients were considered eligible if aged 18 to 70, diagnosed with alopecia and deemed suitable for DPC therapy, and patients were excluded if pregnant. Total RNA was extracted from unfractionated whole blood that had been collected in Tempus Blood RNA tubes. Library preparation employed RACE. Instrument on record: NextSeq 500. During library preparation, unique molecular identifiers were attached to individual cDNA molecules so that TCRs could be counted in a quantitative, reproducible way. From each blood RNA sample, both TCR alpha and TCR beta chains were sequenced. The authors' pipeline ran thus. The median number of TCRs per sample was 95,638, ranging from about 20,000 to 700,000. The Decombinator software suite was used to annotate the V, J and CDR3 of the TCR reads. Every sample was subsampled to the same number of TCRs (28,000) for the PS versus PT1 abundance plots. Expanded TCRs were defined as absent before sensitization and observed at least eight times at the 2-week time point. TCRdb trimmed public reads at Q25 via fastp, called clones via MiXCR and kept in-frame beta chains. Each CDR3 protein appears once, grouped with its most common genes and DNA. The V and J calls were not made by the authors but by TCRdb's processing. The sample has some 83,000 distinct CDR3 sequences on record, around 11% of them singletons. Approximately 4% of the sample is held by the ten biggest clonotypes.

The germline ends are 11 bases apart after V is trimmed by 7 bases and J by 3 bases. There are 13 amino acids in the CDR3, from cysteine to phenylalanine inclusive. Solely the CDR3 DNA is kept, with 39 bases framed from the first base. Paper-wide results and their limitations: Repeated subsampling changed both the strength of the expansion versus patch-test correlation and the threshold at which the correlation became significant. No change with DPC sensitization was found in the number of TCRs above 1 in 1000 frequency, and no evidence of global repertoire structure alterations was found. Compared with pre-sensitization or healthy control sets, expanded TCRs formed significantly more large CDR3 similarity clusters, which is consistent with antigen-driven responses. Patch test score correlated positively with the number of PT1 expanded TCRs, reaching significance at thresholds 8, 16 and 32 but not at 4. Because all patients had alopecia, a presumed autoimmune disease, the immune response of the patients might differ from that of healthy individuals.

The table lists this clonotype with many counts. Its antigen is still unknown. Base-call qualities are not available, and no considerably larger clone is one nucleotide away. Rearrangement joined TRBV12-3 or TRBV12-4 to TRBJ2-3; TRBD2 is perhaps the D gene, given 5 matching bases. This sequence originates from a woman between 50 and 59 years old with alopecia areata. Some clones in this sample may be carry-over from other donors' samples. Sequencing was performed on whole blood, taken in connection with sensitization to the hapten diphenylcyclopropenone (DPC). In nucleotide form, the sequence is TGTGCCAGCACCGCCAGGAGGACAGATACGCAGTATTTT. The resulting protein is CASTARRTDTQYF.